These T cell receptor beta chains were read from a single sample in a study of blood T cell repertoires in COVID-19. The table came from immunoSEQ multiplex PCR; TCRdb's copy has only in-frame clones and leaves some out. The data contain about 140,000 clones, around 86% of them singletons. Sequences were obtained from peripheral blood. The receptors come from a human donor in a cohort sampled during active COVID-19. Each CDR3 is given with its conserved first and last residue. The D gene is left open where the match is weak. Expanded clones get a size class; other rows say once, few or many, or leave the size out.

abundance: .; j_gene: TRBJ1-4; v_gene: TRBV7-6; d_gene: .; CDR3aa: CASSLGGGWNEKLFF; CDR3nt: TGTGCCAGCAGCTTAGGGGGGGGCTGGAATGAAAAACTGTTTTTT
abundance: .; j_gene: TRBJ2-4; v_gene: TRBV6-6; d_gene: TRBD1; CDR3aa: CASSDWTGWGKNIQYF; CDR3nt: TGTGCCAGCAGTGACTGGACAGGCTGGGGCAAAAACATTCAGTACTTC
abundance: few; j_gene: TRBJ1-3; v_gene: TRBV5-4; d_gene: TRBD1; CDR3aa: CASSLGDREGNTIYF; CDR3nt: TGTGCCAGCAGCTTGGGGGACAGAGAGGGAAACACCATATATTTT
abundance: .; j_gene: TRBJ2-5; v_gene: TRBV11-2; d_gene: TRBD2; CDR3aa: CASSTQTSGIQETQYF; CDR3nt: TGTGCCAGCAGCACCCAGACTAGCGGGATCCAAGAGACCCAGTACTTC
abundance: once; j_gene: TRBJ1-1; v_gene: TRBV7-6; d_gene: TRBD1; CDR3aa: CASSSQGATEAFF; CDR3nt: TGTGCCAGCAGCTCCCAGGGGGCGACTGAAGCTTTCTTT
abundance: .; j_gene: TRBJ2-7; v_gene: TRBV27; d_gene: .; CDR3aa: CASSLGGPPQIYEQYF; CDR3nt: TGTGCCAGCAGTTTGGGGGGACCCCCGCAGATCTACGAGCAGTACTTC
abundance: .; j_gene: TRBJ2-7; v_gene: TRBV19; d_gene: TRBD2; CDR3aa: CASSLEREDSYEQYF; CDR3nt: TGTGCCAGTAGTCTGGAGCGGGAGGACTCCTACGAGCAGTACTTC
abundance: .; j_gene: TRBJ2-2; v_gene: TRBV27; d_gene: .; CDR3aa: CASSLYGGTGELFF; CDR3nt: TGTGCCAGCAGTTTATATGGGGGGACCGGGGAGCTGTTTTTT
abundance: .; j_gene: TRBJ2-1; v_gene: TRBV2; d_gene: TRBD2; CDR3aa: CASSERLAGANEQFF; CDR3nt: TGTGCCAGCAGTGAAAGACTAGCGGGCGCCAATGAGCAGTTCTTC
abundance: .; j_gene: TRBJ2-7; v_gene: TRBV28; d_gene: .; CDR3aa: CASSPGGGAFHEQYF; CDR3nt: TGTGCCAGCAGTCCAGGTGGGGGGGCATTCCACGAGCAGTACTTC
abundance: .; j_gene: TRBJ1-2; v_gene: TRBV7-9; d_gene: .; CDR3aa: CASSPRQSGYTF; CDR3nt: TGTGCCAGCAGCCCCCGACAGAGTGGCTACACCTTC
abundance: .; j_gene: TRBJ1-4; v_gene: TRBV29-1; d_gene: .; CDR3aa: CSAAGESGEKLFF; CDR3nt: TGCAGCGCCGCAGGGGAATCAGGTGAAAAACTGTTTTTT
abundance: once; j_gene: TRBJ2-1; v_gene: TRBV28; d_gene: TRBD2; CDR3aa: CASSLFTSGRNEQFF; CDR3nt: TGTGCCAGCAGTTTGTTTACTAGCGGGAGGAATGAGCAGTTCTTC
abundance: once; j_gene: TRBJ1-3; v_gene: TRBV27; d_gene: .; CDR3aa: CASSLKGEGSSGNTIYF; CDR3nt: TGTGCCAGCAGTTTAAAAGGTGAGGGCTCCTCTGGAAACACCATATATTTT
abundance: .; j_gene: TRBJ2-5; v_gene: TRBV9; d_gene: TRBD1; CDR3aa: CASSVGTGEGETQYF; CDR3nt: TGTGCCAGCAGCGTAGGGACAGGGGAGGGAGAGACCCAGTACTTC
abundance: .; j_gene: TRBJ2-6; v_gene: TRBV2; d_gene: .; CDR3aa: CASSRAGGANVLTF; CDR3nt: TGTGCCAGCAGTCGGGCGGGAGGGGCCAACGTCCTGACTTTC
abundance: .; j_gene: TRBJ2-5; v_gene: TRBV5-1; d_gene: .; CDR3aa: CASSFTSQETQYF; CDR3nt: TGCGCCAGCAGCTTTACTAGCCAAGAGACCCAGTACTTC
abundance: .; j_gene: TRBJ1-1; v_gene: TRBV15; d_gene: TRBD1; CDR3aa: CATSRDKGAITEAFF; CDR3nt: TGTGCCACCAGCAGAGATAAGGGGGCGATCACTGAAGCTTTCTTT
abundance: .; j_gene: TRBJ1-4; v_gene: TRBV2; d_gene: .; CDR3aa: CASRNSLNEKLFF; CDR3nt: TGTGCCAGCAGGAACAGCCTGAATGAAAAACTGTTTTTT
abundance: .; j_gene: TRBJ2-1; v_gene: TRBV5-1; d_gene: TRBD1; CDR3aa: CASSLAGQRNNEQFF; CDR3nt: TGCGCCAGCAGCTTGGCGGGACAGAGAAACAATGAGCAGTTCTTC
abundance: .; j_gene: TRBJ2-7; v_gene: TRBV12-5; d_gene: .; CDR3aa: CASGSESLYLSYEQYF; CDR3nt: TGTGCTAGTGGTTCCGAAAGCTTATACCTCTCCTACGAGCAGTACTTC
abundance: .; j_gene: TRBJ1-1; v_gene: TRBV7-6; d_gene: TRBD1; CDR3aa: CASSSTGVNTEAFF; CDR3nt: TGTGCCAGCAGCTCGACAGGGGTGAACACTGAAGCTTTCTTT
abundance: few; j_gene: TRBJ2-3; v_gene: TRBV12-3/TRBV12-4; d_gene: .; CDR3aa: CASSSSGTDTQYF; CDR3nt: TGTGCCAGCAGCTCTAGTGGTACAGATACGCAGTATTTT
abundance: .; j_gene: TRBJ1-1; v_gene: TRBV6-2/TRBV6-3; d_gene: .; CDR3aa: CASSQPQGLPEAFF; CDR3nt: TGTGCCAGCAGCCAACCCCAGGGGTTGCCTGAAGCTTTCTTT
abundance: .; j_gene: TRBJ2-1; v_gene: TRBV5-1; d_gene: .; CDR3aa: CASGSGRTSSNEQFF; CDR3nt: TGCGCCAGCGGGAGTGGCAGGACCTCCTCCAATGAGCAGTTCTTC
abundance: .; j_gene: TRBJ1-4; v_gene: TRBV9; d_gene: .; CDR3aa: CASSVLPVGGEKLFF; CDR3nt: TGTGCCAGCAGCGTCCTTCCAGTGGGGGGTGAAAAACTGTTTTTT
abundance: once; j_gene: TRBJ1-1; v_gene: TRBV3-1/TRBV3-2; d_gene: .; CDR3aa: CASSQGRREAFF; CDR3nt: TGTGCCAGCAGCCAAGGGAGGAGAGAAGCTTTCTTT
abundance: .; j_gene: TRBJ1-2; v_gene: TRBV18; d_gene: .; CDR3aa: CASSPTPAGSYGYTF; CDR3nt: TGTGCCAGCTCACCAACCCCAGCCGGGAGCTATGGCTACACCTTC
abundance: .; j_gene: TRBJ1-2; v_gene: TRBV19; d_gene: .; CDR3aa: CASSIDSTYGYTF; CDR3nt: TGTGCCAGTAGTATAGATTCTACTTATGGCTACACCTTC
abundance: .; j_gene: TRBJ2-7; v_gene: TRBV5-1; d_gene: TRBD2; CDR3aa: CASTLTSGSLEQYF; CDR3nt: TGCGCCAGCACCCTGACTAGCGGGAGTCTCGAGCAGTACTTC
abundance: .; j_gene: TRBJ1-6; v_gene: TRBV7-3; d_gene: TRBD1; CDR3aa: CASSSGTANSPLHF; CDR3nt: TGTGCCAGCAGCTCCGGGACAGCGAATTCACCCCTCCACTTT
abundance: .; j_gene: TRBJ1-2; v_gene: TRBV29-1; d_gene: TRBD1; CDR3aa: CSVDRLGQGAGSYGYTF; CDR3nt: TGCAGCGTTGATAGACTGGGACAGGGGGCTGGTAGCTATGGCTACACCTTC
abundance: few; j_gene: TRBJ1-3; v_gene: TRBV7-9; d_gene: .; CDR3aa: CASSLGAGTNTIYF; CDR3nt: TGTGCCAGCAGCTTAGGGGCAGGAACTAACACCATATATTTT
abundance: few; j_gene: TRBJ1-2; v_gene: TRBV30; d_gene: TRBD1; CDR3aa: CAWHLGTGAGYGYTF; CDR3nt: TGTGCCTGGCACCTCGGGACAGGGGCCGGGTATGGCTACACCTTC
abundance: .; j_gene: TRBJ2-3; v_gene: TRBV5-1; d_gene: TRBD1; CDR3aa: CASSSTGGTDTQYF; CDR3nt: TGCGCCAGCAGCTCGACAGGGGGCACAGATACGCAGTATTTT
abundance: once; j_gene: TRBJ2-2; v_gene: TRBV9; d_gene: .; CDR3aa: CASSVSTGWNTGELFF; CDR3nt: TGTGCCAGCAGCGTAAGTACAGGATGGAACACCGGGGAGCTGTTTTTT
abundance: .; j_gene: TRBJ1-2; v_gene: TRBV28; d_gene: TRBD1; CDR3aa: CATTTGYRSGYTF; CDR3nt: TGTGCCACCACGACAGGGTACAGGTCTGGCTACACCTTC
abundance: .; j_gene: TRBJ2-1; v_gene: TRBV19; d_gene: .; CDR3aa: CASSRPGLAEQFF; CDR3nt: TGTGCCAGTAGCCGCCCGGGATTGGCAGAGCAGTTCTTC
abundance: .; j_gene: TRBJ1-5; v_gene: TRBV7-2; d_gene: .; CDR3aa: CASSLRGGSSNQPQHF; CDR3nt: TGTGCCAGCAGCTTAAGGGGGGGATCTAGCAATCAGCCCCAGCATTTT
abundance: few; j_gene: TRBJ2-1; v_gene: TRBV25-1; d_gene: TRBD2; CDR3aa: CASRRGSSNEQFF; CDR3nt: TGTGCCAGCAGACGCGGGAGCAGTAATGAGCAGTTCTTC
abundance: .; j_gene: TRBJ2-1; v_gene: TRBV6-5; d_gene: TRBD2; CDR3aa: CASRRLAELYNEQFF; CDR3nt: TGTGCCAGCAGACGGCTAGCGGAGCTTTACAATGAGCAGTTCTTC
abundance: .; j_gene: TRBJ2-7; v_gene: TRBV7-2; d_gene: TRBD1; CDR3aa: CASSLRTGLSYEQYF; CDR3nt: TGTGCCAGCAGCTTAAGGACAGGGCTGTCCTACGAGCAGTACTTC
abundance: .; j_gene: TRBJ2-5; v_gene: TRBV7-3; d_gene: .; CDR3aa: CANSLSPGGETQYF; CDR3nt: TGTGCCAACAGCTTATCGCCGGGCGGGGAGACCCAGTACTTC
abundance: .; j_gene: TRBJ2-2; v_gene: TRBV15; d_gene: .; CDR3aa: CATSLQGAGELFF; CDR3nt: TGTGCCACCAGCCTCCAAGGGGCCGGGGAGCTGTTTTTT
abundance: .; j_gene: TRBJ1-1; v_gene: TRBV20-1; d_gene: .; CDR3aa: CSAKSGTEAFF; CDR3nt: TGCAGTGCAAAGTCGGGCACTGAAGCTTTCTTT
abundance: .; j_gene: TRBJ1-2; v_gene: TRBV7-9; d_gene: .; CDR3aa: CASSLGTETYGYTF; CDR3nt: TGTGCCAGCAGCTTAGGGACAGAGACCTATGGCTACACCTTC
abundance: .; j_gene: TRBJ1-5; v_gene: TRBV12-2; d_gene: .; CDR3aa: CASRPGQGSWPQHF; CDR3nt: TGTGCAAGTCGCCCTGGACAGGGATCGTGGCCCCAGCATTTT
abundance: once; j_gene: TRBJ2-5; v_gene: TRBV28; d_gene: .; CDR3aa: CASTQGTETQYF; CDR3nt: TGTGCCAGCACTCAGGGGACGGAGACCCAGTACTTC